Below, 7 T cell receptor beta chains from the same sample are listed, as sequenced in a study of blood T cell repertoires in COVID-19. Here immunoSEQ multiplex PCR was the method, and the copy in TCRdb shows in-frame clones only, minus some. The data show about 210,000 clones, with 80% to 85% seen just once and roughly 10% held by the top ten. Sequenced sample: peripheral blood. These receptors all stem from a woman older than 75 with COVID-19, enrolled during active disease.

The chain combines TRBV5-8 with TRBJ2-1; 7 bases map to TRBD2. J gave up 2 bases and V 0 bases, and 5 bases lay outside the gene matches. The CDR3 length is 16 residues. Germline assignment: CDR1 SGHTS and CDR2 YDEGEE. CDR3 sequence reads: CASSLVGGWTYNEQFF. CDR3 bases: TGTGCCAGCAGCTTGGTGGGGGGGTGGACCTACAATGAGCAGTTCTTC.

V gene TRBV19 combines with J gene TRBJ1-5; D might be TRBD1 (6 bases). V was pared by 8 bases and J by 9 bases, with 20 bases between. CDR1 is LNHDA, CDR2 SQIVND, per germline (reference sequence). The CDR3 loop spans 14 amino acids. CDR3 sequence (DNA): TGTGCCAGTTCTACAGGGAGCGCGTTTGGGCCCCAGCATTTT. This codes for CASSTGSAFGPQHF.

CDR3 sequence reads: CASGETGLTGELFF. Here the CDR3 DNA reads TGTGCCAGTGGTGAGACAGGGCTCACCGGGGAGCTGTTTTTT. The V and J genes are TRBV19 and TRBJ2-2, with 7 bases fitting TRBD1. CDR1 LNHDA and CDR2 SQIVND come from the germline V gene (reference sequence). The J segment lost 4 bases and the V segment lost 8 bases, leaving 7 bases of the junction unmatched. CDR3 size: 14 residues.

The chain joins TRBV4-1 to TRBJ2-1; 7 bases are shared with TRBD2. The CDR3 runs to 17 residues. Trimming took 1 base from V and 4 from J; bases not matched to a gene: 10. Germline-derived CDR1 and CDR2 are MGHRA and YSYEKL. CDR3 sequence (DNA): TGCGCCAGCAGCCAAGGACCTGGGGCTAGCGGTTACAATGAGCAGTTCTTC. Translating it yields CASSQGPGASGYNEQFF.

The V gene is TRBV12-3 or TRBV12-4, the J gene TRBJ2-1; D might be TRBD1 (5 bases). CDR3 length equals 11 residues. The V gene lost 4 bases and the J gene lost 12 bases, with 10 bases spanning the gap. In DNA, the CDR3 is TGTGCCAGCAGTTCCCCCCAGGGGCAGTTCTTC. As protein: CASSSPQGQFF.

The chain combines TRBV7-2 with TRBJ2-1; 8 positions agree with TRBD1. Trimming took 1 base from V and 0 from J; bases not matched to a gene: 5. CDR3 size: 17 residues. Germline assignment: CDR1 SGHTA and CDR2 FQGNSA. The CDR3 bases are TGTGCCAGCAGCTTAGTGCCAGGGACAGGCTCCTACAATGAGCAGTTCTTC. Translating it yields CASSLVPGTGSYNEQFF.

V usage is TRBV4-2 and J usage is TRBJ1-2, with 8 bases matching TRBD1. V was pared by 1 base and J by 4 bases, with 11 bases of the junction left unmatched. The CDR3 is 17 amino acids. The V gene's germline CDR1 is LGHNA and CDR2 YNFKEQ. The CDR3, as DNA: TGTGCCAGCAGCCAAGCCCAGGGGGCAGGGGGAATCTATGGCTACACCTTC. Translation gives CASSQAQGAGGIYGYTF.